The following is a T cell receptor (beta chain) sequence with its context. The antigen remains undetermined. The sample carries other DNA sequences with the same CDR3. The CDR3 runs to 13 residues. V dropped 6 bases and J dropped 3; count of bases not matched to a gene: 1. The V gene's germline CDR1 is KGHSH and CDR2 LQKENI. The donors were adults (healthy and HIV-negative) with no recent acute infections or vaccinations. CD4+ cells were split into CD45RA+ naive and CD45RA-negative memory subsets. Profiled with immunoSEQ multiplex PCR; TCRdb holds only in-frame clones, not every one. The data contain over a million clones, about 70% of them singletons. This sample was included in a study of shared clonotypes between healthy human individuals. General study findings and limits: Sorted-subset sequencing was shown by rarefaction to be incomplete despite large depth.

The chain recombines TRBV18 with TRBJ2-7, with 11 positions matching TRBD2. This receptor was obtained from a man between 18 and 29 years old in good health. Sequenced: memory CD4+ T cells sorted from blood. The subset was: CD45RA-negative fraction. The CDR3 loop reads CASSLAGGYEQYF. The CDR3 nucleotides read TGTGCCAGCTCGCTAGCGGGAGGCTACGAGCAGTACTTC.